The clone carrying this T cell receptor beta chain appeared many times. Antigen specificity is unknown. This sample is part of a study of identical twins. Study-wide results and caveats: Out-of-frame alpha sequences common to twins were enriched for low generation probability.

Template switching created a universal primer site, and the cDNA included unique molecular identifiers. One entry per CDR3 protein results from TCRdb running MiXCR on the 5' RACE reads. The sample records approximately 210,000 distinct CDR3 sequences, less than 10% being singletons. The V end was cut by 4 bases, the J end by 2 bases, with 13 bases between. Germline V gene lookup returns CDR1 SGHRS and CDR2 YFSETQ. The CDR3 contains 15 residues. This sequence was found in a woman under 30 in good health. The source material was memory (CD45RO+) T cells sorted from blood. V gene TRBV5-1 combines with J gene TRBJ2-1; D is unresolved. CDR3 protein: CASSKLVRTYNEQFF. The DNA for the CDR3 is TGCGCCAGCAGCAAGCTCGTGCGGACCTACAATGAGCAGTTCTTC.